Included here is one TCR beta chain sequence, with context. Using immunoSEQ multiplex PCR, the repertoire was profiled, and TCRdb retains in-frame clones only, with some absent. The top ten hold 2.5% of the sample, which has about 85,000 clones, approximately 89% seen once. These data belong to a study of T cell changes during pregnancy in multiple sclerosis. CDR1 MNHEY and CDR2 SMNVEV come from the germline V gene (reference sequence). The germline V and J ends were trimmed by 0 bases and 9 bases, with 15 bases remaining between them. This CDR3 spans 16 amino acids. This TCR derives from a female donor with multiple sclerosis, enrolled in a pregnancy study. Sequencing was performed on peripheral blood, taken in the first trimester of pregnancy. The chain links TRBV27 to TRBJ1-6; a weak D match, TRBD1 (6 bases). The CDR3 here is CASSLSLTGSTSPLHF. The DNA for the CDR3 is TGTGCCAGCAGTTTATCCCTGACAGGATCCACTTCACCCCTCCACTTT.